What follows describes a single T cell receptor beta chain. In its sample, this clonotype was seen many times. The target of this receptor is not known. Per-base quality was not reported, and no clone a single base away is much larger than it. Interpreted using the paper, the treatment or condition label stands for: live attenuated yellow fever vaccine strain. At each blood-draw timepoint, two biological replicates of bulk PBMCs were obtained. PBMCs were isolated from peripheral blood using a standard Ficoll-Paque protocol. RNA was extracted with TriZol from bulk PBMCs, CD4 and CD8 fractions, and dextramer-positive and dextramer-negative fractions. TCR cDNA was made using 5'RACE template switching, a step that added a universal primer site and unique molecular identifiers. cDNA synthesis was primed from both the TCR alpha and TCR beta constant segments. Library amplification involved two PCR steps, and the second step added sample barcodes and sequencing adapters. Sequencing of libraries was done on Illumina HiSeq 2500 (2x100 bp) or NovaSeq (2x150 bp). The published analysis was carried out like this. MIGEC was used to demultiplex reads and collapse the reads into UMI consensus sequences, and MiXCR was used for V(D)J alignment. Vaccine-responding clonotypes were defined with edgeR using replicate PBMC samples, requiring FDR below 0.01 and a log2 fold change above 5 up to day 15. Bulk clonotypes were assigned CD4 or CD8 identity according to which sequenced CD4 or CD8 repertoire held them at higher abundance. TCRdb trimmed public reads at Q25 via fastp, called clones via MiXCR and kept in-frame beta chains. Rows are unified per CDR3 protein, each entry keeping the most common DNA and genes. The V and J calls come from TCRdb's annotation, not from the publication. The sample contains about 400,000 distinct CDR3 sequences, 6.2% of them found a single time. The ten most abundant clones make up around 16% of the sample.

This sample is part of a study of T cells after yellow fever vaccination (dated by TCRdb to between 2019 and 2020). Some background on the complete study: Libraries from fractions with low cell numbers were prepared with the SMART-Seq v4 Ultra Low Input RNA kit. Two healthy male donors, one aged 18 to 29 and one aged 30 to 40 years, were included in the cohort. Bulk PBMC replicates and cell subsets were isolated from blood drawn at multiple timepoints before and after both primary and secondary immunization. To follow T-cell clones before and after primary and booster YFV17D yellow fever vaccination, bulk TCR alpha and beta repertoires were sequenced over time.

CDR1 is given as DFQATT and CDR2 as SNEGSKA, both from the germline V gene (reference sequence). The CDR3 numbers 15 residues from cysteine through phenylalanine. CDR3 DNA only is kept here, 45 bases in frame from base 1. V loses 6 bases, J loses 0 bases, and the germline ends lie 14 bases apart. General study outcomes and caveats: FACS-sorted repertoires could contain abundant contaminating clonotypes from the bulk population, so computational filtering was required. Because only a couple of donors were included in the study, the extent to which the findings can be generalized is limited. A small fraction of clonotypes showed up in both the CD4 and CD8 compartments, probably as a result of convergent recombination. Compared with the primary T-cell response, the secondary T-cell response was weaker but faster, peaking on day 5 rather than day 15. After the booster, most clones that had expanded after primary vaccination were detected again (roughly 95% of CD4 and 88% of CD8), suggesting broad maintenance of memory.

The chain was built from TRBV20-1 and TRBJ2-2; a tentative D call is TRBD1 (6 bases match). The TCR comes from a man aged 30 to 45 who received the YFV17D yellow fever vaccine. The specimen was PBMCs, collected 5 days after the yellow fever booster vaccination. The bases are TGCAGTGCCCCCCTCCGGGACACGAACACCGGGGAGCTGTTTTTT. Its protein reads: CSAPLRDTNTGELFF.